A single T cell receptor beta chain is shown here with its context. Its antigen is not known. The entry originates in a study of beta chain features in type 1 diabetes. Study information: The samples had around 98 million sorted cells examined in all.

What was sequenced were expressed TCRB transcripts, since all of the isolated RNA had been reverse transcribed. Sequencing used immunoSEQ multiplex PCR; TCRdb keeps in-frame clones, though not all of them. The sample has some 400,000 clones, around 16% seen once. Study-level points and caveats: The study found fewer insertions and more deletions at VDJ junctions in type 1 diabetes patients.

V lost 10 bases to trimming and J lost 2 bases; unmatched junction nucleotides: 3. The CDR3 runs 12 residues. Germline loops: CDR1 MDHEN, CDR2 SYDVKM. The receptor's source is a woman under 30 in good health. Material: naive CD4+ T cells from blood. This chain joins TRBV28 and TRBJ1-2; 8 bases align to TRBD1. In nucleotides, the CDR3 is TGTGCCACCCGACAGGGGAACTATGGCTACACCTTC. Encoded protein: CATRQGNYGYTF.